Below are 28 T cell receptor beta chains sequenced from a single sample in a study of shared clonotypes between healthy human individuals. Using immunoSEQ multiplex PCR, the repertoire was profiled, and TCRdb retains in-frame clones only, with some absent. Among over 1.4 million clones, about 96% were seen once, and the ten largest hold approximately 1%. Sequencing used naive CD4+ T cells sorted from blood. Subset given: CD45RA+ positively selected. These receptors all come from a man younger than 45 in good health.

The J gene is TRBJ2-1, the V gene TRBV9; TRBD2 matches at 8 bases. This CDR3 is built from 14 residues. V lost 7 bases, J lost 4 bases, and 7 bases stayed unmatched. Germline V gene lookup returns CDR1 SGDLS and CDR2 YYNGEE. CDR3 sequence (DNA): TGTGCCAGCTGCGGTAGCGGGACATACAATGAGCAGTTCTTC. This codes for CASCGSGTYNEQFF.

The chain carries TRBV27 and TRBJ2-7; D is tentatively TRBD1 or TRBD2 (5 bases each). Germline CDR1 MNHEY, CDR2 SMNVEV (reference sequence). V dropped 6 bases and J dropped 6 bases, with 18 bases sitting between them. The CDR3 is 14 amino acids. This CDR3 reads CASSPLIGDGEQYF. The CDR3 DNA follows: TGTGCCAGCAGCCCACTAATAGGGGACGGCGAGCAGTACTTC.

The V and J genes are TRBV6-1 and TRBJ2-1; TRBD2 agrees at 8 bases. The V and J ends lost 4 bases and 4 bases, in that order; junction bases with no gene match: 6. The germline gives CDR1 MNHNS, CDR2 SASEGT. The CDR3 extends over 15 amino acids. The CDR3 here is CASSAQRGTYNEQFF. The CDR3 bases are TGTGCCAGCAGTGCCCAGCGGGGGACTTACAATGAGCAGTTCTTC.

This clone was found once. Written as DNA, the CDR3 is TGTGCCAGCAGTTCAGACGCCTATGGCTACACCTTC. Amino acid sequence: CASSSDAYGYTF. This rearrangement joins TRBV6-6 to TRBJ1-2; D call uncertain. Per germline, CDR1 MNHNY and CDR2 SVGAGI (reference sequence). Trimming left V 4 bases short and J 4 bases short, with 7 bases between. The CDR3 is made up of 12 amino acids.

The gene calls are TRBV4-1 and TRBJ2-3, with D tentatively TRBD1 (5 bases). CDR1 and CDR2 (germline): MGHRA, YSYEKL. The CDR3 is made up of 17 amino acids. Trimming removed 0 bases at V and 0 bases at J, with 13 bases between. The CDR3 loop is CASSQDLIGDSTDTQYF. For the CDR3, the DNA is TGCGCCAGCAGCCAAGATCTTATAGGGGATAGCACAGATACGCAGTATTTT.

Comment on this clone: The same CDR3 can be traced to other DNA sequences in this sample. CDR3 bases: TGTGCCAGCAGCGATGACACCGGGGAGCTGTTTTTT. This sequence encodes CASSDDTGELFF. V and J are TRBV2 and TRBJ2-2; D gene ambiguous. Germline V lookup: CDR1 SNHLY, CDR2 FYNNEI. V was pared by 6 bases and J by 3 bases, with 5 bases between. CDR3 length equals 12 residues.

This clone was seen more than once but under ten times. V usage is TRBV29-1 and J usage is TRBJ2-7; D perhaps matches TRBD1 (5 bases). CDR3 length: 12 amino acids. V was cut by 3 bases and J by 3 bases, with 9 bases left in between. The germline V gene encodes CDR1 SQVTM and CDR2 ANQGSEA. In nucleotides, the CDR3 is TGCAGCGTTGAGACAGACCTCTACGAGCAGTACTTC. It specifies CSVETDLYEQYF.

The chain carries TRBV7-6 and TRBJ2-6, with a weak D call TRBD2 (5 bases). V shed 1 base and J shed 4 bases, with 14 bases lying between them. Germline V lookup: CDR1 SGHVS, CDR2 FNYEAQ. The CDR3 runs 17 residues. In DNA, the CDR3 is TGTGCCAGCAGCTTAGGGACCTCTACGGGGGGGGCCAACGTCCTGACTTTC. Protein sequence: CASSLGTSTGGANVLTF.

The chain links TRBV6-1 to TRBJ1-2; no firm D call. Germline V gene lookup returns CDR1 MNHNS and CDR2 SASEGT. Trimming cost V 7 bases and J 3 bases, with 9 bases left between them. CDR3 size: 12 residues. The chain's CDR3 is CASKSGDYGYTF. The CDR3 nucleotides read TGTGCCAGCAAATCAGGAGACTATGGCTACACCTTC.

The chain links TRBV13 to TRBJ1-5; tentatively, D is TRBD1 (5 bases). The V gene lost 5 bases and the J gene lost 1 base, with 15 bases spanning the gap. Looked up from germline, CDR1 is PRHDT and CDR2 is FYEKMQ (reference sequence). The CDR3 spans 16 residues. CDR3 region: CASSESWGGSNQPQHF. The DNA for the CDR3 is TGTGCCAGCAGCGAGAGCTGGGGGGGGAGCAATCAGCCCCAGCATTTT.

Note on this clone: The same CDR3 arises from other DNA sequences in this sample as well. The chain uses TRBV7-2 and TRBJ2-5; perhaps TRBD1 as D (5 bases). The ends were cut back, 5 bases at V and 5 bases at J, with 12 bases in the middle. CDR1 SGHTA and CDR2 FQGNSA come from the germline V gene. CDR3 size: 13 residues. CDR3 sequence: CASSPQGGETQYF. The CDR3 coding sequence is TGTGCCAGCAGCCCTCAGGGTGGGGAGACCCAGTACTTC.

The rearrangement joins TRBV11-2 to TRBJ2-7, with D tentatively TRBD1 or TRBD2 (5 bases each). CDR1 is SGHAT and CDR2 is FQNNGV in the germline V gene. Trimming removed 3 bases at V and 6 bases at J, with 12 bases between. The CDR3 loop spans 13 amino acids. The CDR3 DNA reads TGTGCCAGCAGCTTGGGACCAGCTGGCGAGCAGTACTTC. Translating gives CASSLGPAGEQYF.

The genes are TRBV18 and TRBJ1-3; perhaps TRBD1 as D (5 bases). Trimming took off 3 bases at V and 7 bases at J, with 19 bases between the two ends. Germline lookup yields CDR1 KGHSH and CDR2 LQKENI. The CDR3 is made up of 16 amino acids. The CDR3 bases are TGTGCCAGCTCACCTCTCGACAGCCAGTTAGGGAACACCATATATTTT. This translates into CASSPLDSQLGNTIYF.

This chain's CDR3 is CASSRDITDTQYF. As DNA, the CDR3 is TGTGCCAGCTCACGGGACATCACAGATACGCAGTATTTT. The chain links TRBV18 to TRBJ2-3; D might be TRBD1 (6 bases). CDR3 length equals 13 residues. Trimming cost V 4 bases and J 2 bases, with 7 bases left between them. Germline V lookup: CDR1 KGHSH, CDR2 LQKENI.

The chain links TRBV23-1 to TRBJ1-1; TRBD1 is a possible D gene (6 bases). TRBV23-1 is assigned to the ORF class and has an uncertain function. This CDR3 spans 15 amino acids. The V end lost 7 bases, the J end lost 2 bases, and 17 bases lay between the germline ends. In nucleotides, the CDR3 is TGCGCCAGCAACGAACCGGGACATAAAAACACTGAAGCTTTCTTT. Amino acid sequence: CASNEPGHKNTEAFF.

The V gene is TRBV6-1, the J gene TRBJ2-7, with D possibly called TRBD1 or TRBD2 (6 bases each). V lost 8 bases and J 2 bases, leaving 16 bases between the germline ends. The germline gives CDR1 MNHNS, CDR2 SASEGT. CDR3 length: 14 amino acids. The CDR3 DNA is TGTGCCAGCGCGTGGGGGGCTAGTACCTACGAGCAGTACTTC. Translated: CASAWGASTYEQYF.

This chain uses TRBV15 with TRBJ2-2; perhaps TRBD1 as D (7 bases). CDR3 length: 15 amino acids. In germline, CDR1 is LNHNV, CDR2 YYDKDF (reference sequence). Trimming removed 8 bases from V and 6 bases from J, with 19 bases in between. The CDR3 loop is CATRRDRGMSGELFF. Written as DNA, the CDR3 is TGTGCCACCCGGAGGGACAGAGGAATGTCCGGGGAGCTGTTTTTT.

The rearrangement joins TRBV4-1 to TRBJ2-1; the match to TRBD1 covers 10 bases. This CDR3 region has 14 residues. With 3 bases clipped from V and 8 bases from J, the junction kept 4 bases outside the gene matches. Germline values: CDR1 MGHRA, CDR2 YSYEKL. The CDR3 sequence is CASSQGGTGDEQFF. DNA of the CDR3: TGCGCCAGCAGCCAGGGCGGGACAGGGGATGAGCAGTTCTTC.

This clone came up a few times. The chain uses TRBV18 and TRBJ1-5, with 7 positions matching TRBD1. The CDR3 has 16 residues. Germline trimming cut 0 bases from V and 0 bases from J; bases unmatched to any gene: 2. Germline CDR1 and CDR2: KGHSH and LQKENI. Written as DNA, the CDR3 is TGTGCCAGCTCACCACCGGGACAGAGTAGCAATCAGCCCCAGCATTTT. It encodes CASSPPGQSSNQPQHF.

V gene TRBV28 combines with J gene TRBJ2-7, with unresolved D. The germline CDR1 and CDR2 sequences are MDHEN and SYDVKM. With 6 bases removed from V and 7 bases from J, the gap between germline ends came to 22 bases. There are 15 residues in the CDR3. In DNA form, the CDR3 reads TGTGCCAGCAGCCCGCCGGCACAAGGTTCTTTGGAGCAGTACTTC. Translation: CASSPPAQGSLEQYF.

The genes are TRBV15 and TRBJ2-1, with 8 bases matching TRBD1. Germline V lookup: CDR1 LNHNV, CDR2 YYDKDF (reference sequence). This CDR3 has 16 residues. The trim removed 3 bases at V and 8 bases at J, leaving 12 bases unmatched. The CDR3 coding sequence is TGTGCCACCAGCAGGACATGGGACAGGCCTAAGGATGAGCAGTTCTTC. The encoded protein is CATSRTWDRPKDEQFF.

This clone was counted a single time. The chain couples TRBV29-1 to TRBJ2-3; D perhaps matches TRBD1 (6 bases). The ends were cut back, 6 bases at V and 2 bases at J, with 18 bases in the middle. The CDR3 contains 15 residues. Per germline, CDR1 SQVTM and CDR2 ANQGSEA. The CDR3 DNA follows: TGCAGCGTGGCTATTGGACAGTCCCACACAGATACGCAGTATTTT. Its protein product is CSVAIGQSHTDTQYF.

V usage is TRBV9 and J usage is TRBJ1-3; 7 bases agree with TRBD1. This CDR3 has 17 amino acids. Looked up from germline, CDR1 is SGDLS and CDR2 is YYNGEE. With V trimmed by 1 base and J by 0 bases, 7 bases remained unmatched. CDR3 protein: CASSVYDRASSGNTIYF. Here the CDR3 DNA reads TGTGCCAGCAGCGTATACGACAGGGCTAGCTCTGGAAACACCATATATTTT.

The gene calls are TRBV7-2 and TRBJ1-2; maybe TRBD1 (5 bases). Germline CDR1 is SGHTA and CDR2 is FQGNSA. This CDR3 comprises 15 residues. V was trimmed by 0 bases and J by 10 bases, leaving 18 bases between them. The CDR3 sequence: CASSLAVGTPGDYTF. CDR3 nucleotide sequence: TGTGCCAGCAGCTTAGCGGTCGGGACCCCAGGAGACTACACCTTC. Using reference TRBV7-2 and TRBJ1-2 for the parts outside the CDR3, the full variable domain is GAGVSQSPSNKVTEKGKDVELRCDPISGHTALYWYRQSLGQGLEFLIYFQGNSAPDKSGLPSDRFSAERTGGSVSTLTIQRTQQEDSAVYLCASSLAVGTPGDYTFGSGTRLTVV.

Details on this clone: Within the sample, other DNA sequences also encode this same CDR3. The J gene is TRBJ2-3, the V gene TRBV28; D gene unclear. Per the germline V gene, CDR1 is MDHEN and CDR2 is SYDVKM. This CDR3 comprises 12 residues. Trimming removed 3 bases from V and 3 bases from J, with 4 bases in between. CDR3 loop: CASSLVTDTQYF. DNA for the CDR3: TGTGCCAGCAGTTTGGTAACAGATACGCAGTATTTT.

The rearrangement joins TRBV6-1 to TRBJ2-3, with TRBD1 as a possible D gene (5 bases). Germline CDR1 reads MNHNS; CDR2 reads SASEGT. The CDR3 runs 13 residues. V was shortened by 5 bases and J by 2 bases, with 8 bases between the two germline ends. For the CDR3, the DNA is TGTGCCAGCAGTCGCAGGGACACAGATACGCAGTATTTT. It translates to CASSRRDTDTQYF.

With regard to this clone: In the same sample, other DNA sequences code for this CDR3. The chain recombines TRBV4-3 with TRBJ2-2; no reliable D call. The CDR3 runs to 14 residues. Germline CDR1 and CDR2: LGHNA and YSLEER. V was cut by 1 base and J by 2 bases, with 5 bases left in between. CDR3 bases: TGCGCCAGCAGCCAAGGTAGAAACACCGGGGAGCTGTTTTTT. It yields the protein CASSQGRNTGELFF.

This CDR3 is CASSDERRETQYF. The CDR3 nucleotides read TGTGCCAGCAGTGATGAAAGGAGAGAGACCCAGTACTTC. This chain joins TRBV2 and TRBJ2-5; D remains ambiguous. V lost 3 bases, J lost 4 bases, and 9 bases lay in between. The CDR3 length is 13 residues. Germline V gene sequence: CDR1 SNHLY, CDR2 FYNNEI. Variable domain in full (rest from reference TRBV2 and TRBJ2-5): EPEVTQTPSHQVTQMGQEVILRCVPISNHLYFYWYRQILGQKVEFLVSFYNNEISEKSEIFDDQFSVERPDGSNFTLKIRSTKLEDSAMYFCASSDERRETQYFGPGTRLLVL.